This T cell receptor (beta chain) derives from a study of T-cell memory formation after mild COVID-19. Overall study context: The TCR clusters were mostly specific to one donor.

In TCRdb, the 5' RACE reads were re-called with MiXCR into one record per CDR3 protein. The repertoire holds 450,000 to 650,000 distinct CDR3 sequences, with around 21% as singletons. This clonotype was detected only a few times. The antigen is not known. This CDR3 spans 13 amino acids. V was clipped by 6 bases and J by 6 bases; unmatched bases: 6. CDR1 is ENHRY and CDR2 is SYGVKD in the germline V gene. The study's findings and limits: While clones contracting from day 15 to 85 were balanced between CD4 and CD8, later expanders leaned CD4+. Memory sampled before infection contained some responding clones, suggesting cross-reactive memory joined. Largely, contracting CD4+ clones fell within CM and EM, and contracting CD8+ clones within EMRA.

The chain joins TRBV10-3 to TRBJ1-2; 8 bases fit TRBD1. The sample consisted of PBMCs or a T cell subset sorted from them (not recorded which). The source is an adult woman who had mild COVID-19 (a few samples of this study predate the infection). Cell type and time point are not known. CDR3 DNA: TGTGCCATCAGGCTGACAGGGGCGCATGGCTACACCTTC. The encoded protein is CAIRLTGAHGYTF.